The TCR beta chain under discussion was sequenced for a study of cytomegalovirus exposure and HLA in healthy donors (dated by TCRdb to about 2017). The study in broad terms: An earlier analysis of approximately 640 of the donors reported approximately 270 Gb of sequence data and around 110 million unique TCR beta sequences from roughly 200 million T cells. To predict cytomegalovirus infection status, the study combined high-throughput TCR immunosequencing, statistical association of individual TCRs with disease status, and machine learning. Every discovery cohort repertoire had been produced on one sequencing platform. Across roughly 420 genotyped donors of the cohort, an average of roughly 250,000 unique TCR beta nucleotide sequences per donor were sequenced, and roughly 20% of those sequences were non-productive. About 280 gigabases of sequencing data and around 90 million unique TCR sequences made up an early release that covered roughly 670 HLA-typed donors. A later genetic analysis used genome-wide SNP genotypes for about 55% of the 666 donors, treating that subset as a discovery cohort. To decide whether each TCR beta V gene segment behaved as functional or pseudogenic, an earlier analysis of approximately 590 of the donors relied on high-throughput TCR beta sequencing. A separate validation cohort of 100 to 150 different subjects was used in addition to the approximately 700-subject first cohort. The genetic ancestry cluster associated with self-reported Caucasian donors included around four fifths of the approximately 410 genotyped donors. The study aimed to test whether signatures of past pathogen exposure could be identified by cataloging public T cell receptors. The T cell repertoires of some 700 subjects were profiled by immunosequencing and related to cytomegalovirus serostatus. In a later analysis, previously published TCR beta repertoires from about 640 donors were re-analyzed and high-resolution HLA genotyping was added so that TCR occurrence patterns could be studied. The number of donors typed differed by locus, with about 629-630 for A, B, C, DRB1 and DQB1, more than 500 for DQA1, approximately 580 for DPA1, and 400 to 490 for DPB1. HLA typing covered class I and class II loci at four-digit resolution. Alongside the repertoire data, information on donor age, sex, ethnicity and CMV serostatus was compiled. Roughly five DR-DQ haplotypes were treated as single units for association and clustering because of strong linkage in the cohort. Rather than drawing on any new phenotypic data, the later analysis identified candidate immune exposures from TCR beta sequences and the way those sequences occurred across donors. Broader findings and caveats from the paper: HLA typing was unavailable for some donors at each locus, so association tests used only the typed subset. For the cohort, immune exposure information was limited to CMV serostatus. Some IMGT-functional V segments, including TRBV6-2 and TRBV6-3, could not be told apart with the 87-base-pair reads, so those segments were excluded. A cluster of highly shared sequence variants was judged likely to represent a technical artifact of the sequencing pipeline. The authors suggested that the approach could potentially be generalized to other disease states and immunological phenotypes. In a later analysis, HLA-associated TCR beta chains were found to be more clonally expanded and to have lower generation probabilities than equally common non-associated chains. Roughly uniform sequencing depth across donors was assumed in presence/absence analyses, although this assumption may not hold. A further reported finding was that TCR beta sequences accurately predicted the HLA-A and HLA-B alleles for most subjects in the first cohort. In vitro tests confirmed that three of the cytomegalovirus-associated TCR beta chains recognize cytomegalovirus antigens. The classifier was reported to diagnose cytomegalovirus status with high specificity and sensitivity in both the original cohort and the validation cohort. Compared with the approximately 670-donor mean, donors in an Asian-associated ancestry cluster had fewer N-insertions in productive TCRs, according to a later genetic analysis. In a later genetic analysis, a missense DCLRE1C variant was associated with V-gene and J-gene trimming of TCR beta chains, and the association was replicated in an independent cohort. The study gave a list of 150 to 200 TCR beta chains associated with cytomegalovirus. A later analysis found that most CMV-associated TCR beta chains appeared HLA-restricted, with HLA associations seemingly driven largely by CMV exposure. Across donors, most TCR sequences were observed very rarely, whereas some public TCRs were present in many individuals. In a later analysis, TCR association rates were found to vary across HLA loci, with the most associated TCRs seen for DRB1 alleles and the fewest for HLA-C alleles. Some 15 rarely observed V segments, including chromosome 9 orphons, were excluded from the earlier analysis of several hundred of the donors because counts were too low. According to a later analysis, parvovirus B19, influenza, CMV and Epstein-Barr virus appeared linked to several top co-occurrence clusters. Linkage disequilibrium might explain the correlated functional status among segregating V segments, but an unknown experimental factor could not be ruled out. An earlier analysis of roughly 570 of the donors showed that most TCR beta V segments appeared in productive rearrangements either about 90% or about 30% of the time, which broadly matched IMGT annotations. When HLA alleles, especially DR and DQ, strongly co-occurred, attributing TCR associations to individual alleles was difficult. At a false discovery rate of 0.05, a later analysis linked roughly 17,000 TCR beta sequences to specific HLA alleles. This cohort had only TCR beta chains sequenced, and the lack of alpha or paired-chain data limited which features could be detected.

Remarks on this clone: What antigen it recognizes has not been identified. Within one base of it there is no much larger clone, and no base qualities were kept.

The CDR3, from cysteine to phenylalanine, totals 14 residues. Solely the CDR3 DNA is kept, with 42 bases framed from the first base. CDR1 and CDR2, per the germline V gene, are KGHSH and LQKENI. Trimming removed 5 bases from V and 3 bases from J; the gene matches leave 6 bases unexplained. Libraries were constructed by the immunoSEQ multiplex PCR assay. The multiplex PCR relied on a mix of 60 forward primers for TCR Vbeta segments and 13 reverse primers for TCR Jbeta segments. Amplification of the CDR3 region of rearranged TCR beta genes was performed with a multiplex PCR assay on genomic DNA. The amplified TCR beta libraries were sequenced on the Illumina HiSeq System as 87-base-pair reads. In the original analysis: In a later analysis, 80 million or so unique TCR beta chains were counted across the 666 repertoires, and roughly 11 million of these chains were shared by at least two donors. To remove PCR and sequencing errors, raw reads were error-corrected and collapsed into unique sequences using a nearest-neighbor algorithm that merged closely related sequences. V, D and J gene segments were assigned by aligning CDR3 sequences to IMGT reference sequences. For a sequence to be retained, a match of at least six nucleotides to both a V gene segment and a J gene segment was required. Rearrangements were called productive when the CDR3 lacked stop codons and stayed in frame with V and J; all others were non-productive. CDR3 was defined by IMGT convention, running from the second conserved V-encoded cysteine to the conserved J-encoded phenylalanine. The earlier analysis of about 610 of the donors excluded sequences that lacked an unambiguous match to a single V gene segment. An earlier analysis of fewer than 750 of the donors classified V segments as functional when productive rearrangements were above 56.7% and as segregating when the standard deviation between donors was above 5%. A statistical classification framework was built to diagnose cytomegalovirus status from the catalog of TCR beta chain sequences. In a later analysis, V and J genes were assigned by comparing TCR nucleotide sequences against IMGT/GENE-DB human TR gene sequences. In a later analysis, CDR3 sequences and most-parsimonious VDJ recombination scenarios were assigned using the TCRdist pipeline. In a later analysis, each TCR beta chain was defined by its CDR3 amino acid sequence together with its V-gene family, and reads without a unique V-gene family were excluded. As a way to deal with suspected cross-contamination and a sequencing artifact, a later analysis dropped more than 500 nucleotide sequences that were highly shared and had low generation probability. In a later analysis, a clonal expansion index for each public chain was calculated from normalized within-repertoire ranks of inferred template counts. In a later analysis, generation probabilities were computed with a VDJ recombination model fitted to out-of-frame rearrangements, and the resulting probabilities were checked against IGoR. Hypergeometric tests were used in a later analysis to score TCR-TCR, TCR-HLA and TCR-CMV co-occurrence, with a repertoire-size bias correction applied to the TCR pairs. A later analysis estimated false discovery rates by permuting HLA or CMV assignments 20 times. In a later analysis, co-occurring TCRs were grouped using DBSCAN, and TCRdist sequence similarity was added for clustering within HLA-allele-positive subsets. For co-occurrence clustering, repertoires with fewer than 30,000 or more than 120,000 public chains were excluded, along with four to six repertoires with anomalous nucleotide sharing. This immuneACCESS table, as held by TCRdb, lists in-frame sequences with V and J called but not all clones. Of the missing ones, under half trace to an unresolved V gene in checked studies; the others have no known cause. V and J calls and clone size are given by that table; D and trimming were obtained from the DNA. For this sample there are approximately 140,000 clones; around 83% appear just once. Roughly 1.2% of the sample comes from the top ten.

The cohort was made up of about 610 healthy bone marrow donors. At the time of sampling, all cohort members were nominally healthy, though unrecorded immune exposures were likely present. The donor was CMV seronegative and belonged to the group of under 400 seronegative cohort members. A peripheral blood sample was collected from each donor, and TCR beta sequencing was performed on peripheral blood mononuclear cells. The Qiagen DNeasy Blood Extraction Kit was used to extract genomic DNA from the blood cell samples. Sequencing input: PBMCs. The origin of this receptor is a girl aged 2 to 10 in good health and CMV-seronegative. The chain joins TRBV18 to TRBJ2-7; 8 bases in the middle match TRBD2. The nucleotide sequence is given as TGTGCCAGCTCATTGGGACTAGAGGGCTACGAGCAGTACTTC. It translates to CASSLGLEGYEQYF.